What follows are 5 T cell receptor beta chains derived from one specimen sequenced in a study of T cells in Graves' hyperthyroidism and ophthalmopathy. Amplification targeted TCR beta CDR3 regions from RNA transcripts. The TCR CDR3 was amplified in a first-round RT-PCR using the HTBI primer set. TCRdb itself ran the multiplex PCR reads through MiXCR, one entry per CDR3 protein. The top ten clones hold more than 60% of a sample with under 400,000 distinct CDR3 sequences, 20% to 30% of them seen once. The specimen sequenced was blood. The source is a man aged 50 to 59 with Graves' hyperthyroidism.

This clonotype has only a few counts. The CDR3 sequence: CASSLLEGAGYGYTF. The CDR3 nucleotides are TGCGCCAGCAGCTTGTTGGAGGGGGCCGGCTATGGCTACACCTTC. This chain connects TRBV5-1 to TRBJ1-2; 7 positions match TRBD1. Germline CDR1 is SGHRS and CDR2 is YFSETQ. CDR3 length: 15 amino acids. J was trimmed by 4 bases and V by 1 base; bases with no gene match: 7.

This clonotype was seen only a few times. The chain carries TRBV18 and TRBJ1-5; TRBD1 matches 7 bases. With V trimmed by 4 bases and J by 7 bases, 10 bases remained unmatched. The CDR3 has 15 residues. CDR1 and CDR2 from the germline V gene are KGHSH and LQKENI. The CDR3 protein is CASSLGQHPGQPQHF. The CDR3 region has the DNA TGTGCCAGCTCACTGGGACAGCATCCTGGGCAGCCCCAGCATTTT.

The J gene is TRBJ1-3, the V gene TRBV2; D is unclear. Trimming shortened V by 0 bases and J by 0 bases, and 9 bases separated the two germline ends. In germline, CDR1 is SNHLY, CDR2 FYNNEI. The CDR3 has 16 amino acids. The CDR3 reads CASSEALVSSGNTIYF. CDR3 DNA: TGTGCCAGCAGTGAAGCGCTTGTGAGCTCTGGAAACACCATATATTTT.

This clonotype was seen a few times. The rearrangement joins TRBV5-4 to TRBJ2-7, with 9 positions matching TRBD1. The V gene's germline CDR1 is SGHNT and CDR2 YYREEE (reference sequence). This CDR3 comprises 14 residues. V lost 4 bases to trimming and J lost 2 bases; unmatched junction nucleotides: 4. The CDR3 region has the DNA TGTGCCAGCAGCCGGACAGGGGATACCTACGAGCAGTACTTC. It translates to CASSRTGDTYEQYF.

The chain combines TRBV6-5 with TRBJ2-7; 8 nucleotides align to TRBD2. Per germline, CDR1 MNHEY and CDR2 SVGAGI. V was pared by 4 bases and J by 2 bases, with 10 bases of the junction left unmatched. The CDR3 runs 16 residues. This chain's CDR3 is CASSSHGLAATYEQYF. The CDR3 DNA reads as TGTGCCAGCAGTTCCCATGGACTAGCCGCAACCTACGAGCAGTACTTC.